The 26 T cell receptor beta chains listed next were all sequenced from one sample in a study of blood T cell repertoires in COVID-19. Measured with immunoSEQ multiplex PCR; TCRdb has only the in-frame clones, and not every one. The table has a few hundred thousand clones, over 75% seen once. What was sequenced was peripheral blood. The receptor source for this set is a human donor in a cohort sampled during active COVID-19.

CDR3 loop: CASSQDRKVAGSYEQYF. CDR3 in DNA: TGCGCCAGCAGCCAAGATCGTAAGGTTGCGGGCTCCTACGAGCAGTACTTC. This chain uses TRBV4-3 with TRBJ2-7, with D possibly matching TRBD2 (5 bases). V was clipped by 0 bases and J by 0 bases, with 15 bases between them. Germline assignment: CDR1 LGHNA and CDR2 YSLEER. The CDR3 spans 17 residues.

J is TRBJ2-1 and V is TRBV5-1, with 9 bases aligning to TRBD2. V was pared by 2 bases and J by 7 bases, with 4 bases of the junction left unmatched. Germline loops: CDR1 SGHRS, CDR2 YFSETQ. The CDR3 runs 14 residues. DNA for the CDR3: TGCGCCAGCAGCTTTAGCGGGGGAAGGAATGAGCAGTTCTTC. Its translation: CASSFSGGRNEQFF.

V gene TRBV19 combines with J gene TRBJ1-4; 7 positions agree with TRBD1. The V gene's germline CDR1 is LNHDA and CDR2 SQIVND (reference sequence). V lost 5 bases to trimming and J lost 6 bases; unmatched junction nucleotides: 9. The CDR3 loop spans 15 amino acids. The CDR3 here is CASSDVRDSHEKLFF. The DNA for the CDR3 is TGTGCCAGTAGTGATGTAAGGGACAGTCATGAAAAACTGTTTTTT.

V gene TRBV7-2 combines with J gene TRBJ1-2; 8 bases match TRBD1. The V segment lost 6 bases and the J segment 4 bases; nucleotides outside the gene matches: 7. Germline V gives CDR1 SGHTA, CDR2 FQGNSA. This CDR3 is built from 14 residues. This chain's CDR3 is CASREAGGLYGYTF. The CDR3 nucleotides are TGTGCCAGCAGGGAGGCAGGGGGCCTCTATGGCTACACCTTC.

The chain uses TRBV7-9 and TRBJ2-7; D may be TRBD2 (5 bases). The CDR3 spans 17 residues. Germline V lookup: CDR1 SEHNR, CDR2 FQNEAQ (reference sequence). V was trimmed by 5 bases and J by 2 bases, leaving 22 bases between them. The CDR3 is CASSPRGSAGPPYEQYF. CDR3 nucleotides: TGTGCCAGCAGCCCCAGAGGATCGGCGGGCCCCCCCTACGAGCAGTACTTC.

As regards this clone: One junction end does not reproduce the germline sequence, and a read error may be involved. The V gene is TRBV4-1, the J gene TRBJ1-1; no firm D call. The CDR3 runs 13 residues. Germline CDR1 reads MGHRA; CDR2 reads YSYEKL. The CDR3 DNA reads TGCGCCAGCAGCCAAGAAAGCGGGTCACACGGCCTCTTT. Amino acids: CASSQESGSHGLF.

The chain combines TRBV27 with TRBJ1-3; D is ambiguous. V was trimmed by 2 bases and J by 4 bases, leaving 9 bases between them. Germline-derived CDR1 and CDR2 are MNHEY and SMNVEV (reference sequence). This CDR3 region has 14 residues. The CDR3 coding sequence is TGTGCCAGCAGTTTAAGAGGTTCCGGAAACACCATATATTTT. Protein: CASSLRGSGNTIYF.

The J gene is TRBJ1-2, the V gene TRBV27; tentatively, D is TRBD1 (6 bases). This CDR3 region has 14 residues. Trimming shortened V by 6 bases and J by 4 bases, and 15 bases separated the two germline ends. Looked up from germline, CDR1 is MNHEY and CDR2 is SMNVEV (reference sequence). CDR3 loop: CASSPDRQIYGYTF. In nucleotides, the CDR3 is TGTGCCAGCAGCCCGGACAGACAAATCTATGGCTACACCTTC.

The genes are TRBV9 and TRBJ2-7; TRBD2 matches at 8 bases. V trimming: 4 bases; J trimming: 3 bases; junction bases outside the gene matches: 9. CDR1 and CDR2 from the germline V gene are SGDLS and YYNGEE. The CDR3 extends over 15 amino acids. The CDR3 is CASSPTGGVGYEQYF. As DNA, the CDR3 is TGTGCCAGCAGCCCCACCGGGGGGGTAGGCTACGAGCAGTACTTC.

V gene TRBV5-5 combines with J gene TRBJ1-1; D not resolved. Trimming took 5 bases from V and 6 from J, leaving 17 bases between them. The CDR3 extends over 14 amino acids. CDR1 SGHKS and CDR2 YYEKEE come from the germline V gene (reference sequence). The CDR3 region is CASRYPGLSAEAFF. The DNA of the CDR3 is TGTGCCAGCAGGTATCCGGGTCTTAGCGCTGAAGCTTTCTTT.

In DNA form, the CDR3 reads TGTGCCAGCAACCCCCAGGGCGTTGGAAACACCATATATTTT. This translates into CASNPQGVGNTIYF. This rearrangement joins TRBV2 to TRBJ1-3; tentatively, D is TRBD1 (5 bases). The germline gives CDR1 SNHLY, CDR2 FYNNEI. V lost 7 bases and J 3 bases, leaving 13 bases between the germline ends. This CDR3 region has 14 residues.

The rearrangement uses TRBV6-2 or TRBV6-3 and TRBJ1-1; D possibly corresponds to TRBD1 (6 bases). CDR3 size: 16 residues. Deletions cut 4 bases from V and 2 bases from J, with 17 bases between. The germline gives CDR1 MNHEY, CDR2 SVGEGT. The CDR3 DNA is TGTGCCAGCAGTTCCTTTACAGGGAGGGGAAACACTGAAGCTTTCTTT. It translates to CASSSFTGRGNTEAFF.

The chain has TRBV7-2 and TRBJ1-2; D is possibly TRBD1 (5 bases). Trimming left V 4 bases short and J 1 base short, with 10 bases between. The CDR3 runs 14 residues. The V gene's germline CDR1 is SGHTA and CDR2 FQGNSA. CDR3 protein: CASSSQDRNYGYTF. As DNA, the CDR3 is TGTGCCAGCAGCTCACAGGACCGTAACTATGGCTACACCTTC.

This chain connects TRBV27 to TRBJ2-7, with TRBD1 identical over 7 bases. Germline V CDR1 and CDR2: MNHEY, SMNVEV (reference sequence). The CDR3 covers 12 residues. The V segment lost 9 bases and the J segment 4 bases; nucleotides outside the gene matches: 6. The CDR3 nucleotides are TGTGCCAGAAAAGGGGGCGGTTACGAGCAGTACTTC. Its protein is CARKGGGYEQYF.

The chain is built from TRBV5-1 and TRBJ2-7, with a tentative D call TRBD1 (6 bases). The V end was cut by 3 bases, the J end by 4 bases, with 14 bases between. CDR3 length: 14 amino acids. The V gene's germline CDR1 is SGHRS and CDR2 YFSETQ. The CDR3 is CASSSVLQGYEQYF. CDR3 DNA: TGCGCCAGCAGCTCAGTCCTACAGGGTTACGAGCAGTACTTC.

The chain couples TRBV9 to TRBJ2-2, with a possible D match to TRBD1 (6 bases). Germline CDR1 reads SGDLS; CDR2 reads YYNGEE. The V and J ends lost 5 bases and 0 bases respectively, with 17 bases between them. The CDR3 has 17 amino acids. This chain's CDR3 is CASSGPRQVTNTGELFF. The CDR3 region has the DNA TGTGCCAGCAGTGGCCCGAGACAGGTGACGAACACCGGGGAGCTGTTTTTT.

The chain uses TRBV7-9 and TRBJ2-3, with D tentatively TRBD2 (5 bases). Trimming pared 5 bases from V and 1 base from J, leaving 7 bases between. CDR1 and CDR2 from the germline V gene are SEHNR and FQNEAQ (reference sequence). This CDR3 is built from 13 residues. The CDR3 DNA reads TGTGCCAGCAGCGGAGGACGCACAGATACGCAGTATTTT. Amino acids: CASSGGRTDTQYF. The full variable domain, in which reference TRBV7-9 and TRBJ2-3 provide the parts outside the CDR3, is DTGVSQNPRHKITKRGQNVTFRCDPISEHNRLYWYRQTLGQGPEFLTYFQNEAQLEKSRLLSDRFSAERPKGSFSTLEIQRTEQGDSAMYLCASSGGRTDTQYFGPGTRLTVL.

Concerning this clone: The same CDR3 also results from other DNA sequences found in this sample. This rearrangement joins TRBV6-5 to TRBJ1-2; D remains ambiguous. The CDR3 runs 13 residues. V was shortened by 6 bases and J by 5 bases, with 13 bases between the two germline ends. Germline V gene data show CDR1 as MNHEY and CDR2 as SVGAGI. The CDR3 protein is CASSRTGGYGYTF. In nucleotides, the CDR3 is TGTGCCAGCAGCCGAACCGGCGGGTATGGCTACACCTTC.

V and J are TRBV7-6 and TRBJ1-1; weak D call: TRBD1 (5 bases). The CDR3 loop spans 14 amino acids. The germline CDR1 and CDR2 sequences are SGHVS and FNYEAQ. Trimming took 4 bases from V and 3 from J, leaving 12 bases between them. The chain's CDR3 is CASSSPGQDTEAFF. CDR3 nucleotide sequence: TGTGCCAGCAGCTCTCCTGGACAAGACACTGAAGCTTTCTTT.

V gene TRBV9 combines with J gene TRBJ1-1; D might be TRBD1 (5 bases). Per the germline V gene, CDR1 is SGDLS and CDR2 is YYNGEE. V was clipped by 1 base and J by 0 bases, with 13 bases between them. CDR3 length: 16 amino acids. Written as DNA, the CDR3 is TGTGCCAGCAGCGTAACGGGAGTGGGGGTGAACACTGAAGCTTTCTTT. It yields the protein CASSVTGVGVNTEAFF.

The V call is TRBV4-1, the J call TRBJ2-7, with 13 bases lining up with TRBD2. Germline CDR1 is MGHRA and CDR2 is YSYEKL. The V segment lost 4 bases and the J segment 2 bases; nucleotides outside the gene matches: 14. This CDR3 contains 19 residues. This CDR3 is CASSRIGLAGVGRPYEQYF. The CDR3, as DNA: TGCGCCAGCAGCCGGATCGGACTAGCGGGGGTCGGTCGTCCCTACGAGCAGTACTTC.

This chain connects TRBV7-8 to TRBJ1-6; D perhaps matches TRBD1 (6 bases). Looked up from germline, CDR1 is SGHVS and CDR2 is FQNEAQ. This CDR3 comprises 14 residues. Trimming removed 3 bases from V and 7 bases from J, with 10 bases in between. The CDR3 region has the DNA TGTGCCAGCAGCTTGGAGAGGGGGAATTCACCCCTCCACTTT. Translated: CASSLERGNSPLHF.

This chain joins TRBV4-3 and TRBJ1-4, with D unclear. V lost 8 bases and J lost 0, with 4 bases in between. The CDR3 runs to 12 residues. Germline CDR1 and CDR2: LGHNA and YSLEER. In nucleotides, the CDR3 is TGCGCCAGCGGAGCAACTAATGAAAAACTGTTTTTT. It translates to CASGATNEKLFF.

This chain connects TRBV21-1 to TRBJ1-2. TRBV21-1 is a pseudogene locus. The CDR3 spans 13 residues. The CDR3 protein is CASSKKLGGPTTF. The CDR3 nucleotides read TGTGCCAGCAGCAAAAAATTGGGGGGTCCTACAACCTTC.

J is TRBJ2-7 and V is TRBV7-2; no definite D call. Trimming removed 4 bases from V and 5 bases from J, with 12 bases in between. From germline, CDR1 is SGHTA and CDR2 FQGNSA. The CDR3 length is 13 residues. The CDR3 sequence is CASSSPQVDEQYF. The CDR3 nucleotides read TGTGCCAGCAGCTCCCCCCAGGTTGACGAGCAGTACTTC. Full variable domain (remainder filled in from reference TRBV7-2 and TRBJ2-7): GAGVSQSPSNKVTEKGKDVELRCDPISGHTALYWYRQSLGQGLEFLIYFQGNSAPDKSGLPSDRFSAERTGGSVSTLTIQRTQQEDSAVYLCASSSPQVDEQYFGPGTRLTVT.

The V and J genes are TRBV9 and TRBJ2-7; possible D gene TRBD1, 5 bases. Between the trimmed V and J ends, which lost 0 bases and 4 bases, there was a span of 11 bases. The V gene's germline CDR1 is SGDLS and CDR2 YYNGEE. The CDR3 consists of 14 residues. The CDR3 here is CASSVDDSLYEQYF. As DNA, the CDR3 is TGTGCCAGCAGCGTAGATGACAGCTTATACGAGCAGTACTTC. Variable domain in full (rest from reference TRBV9 and TRBJ2-7): DSGVTQTPKHLITATGQRVTLRCSPRSGDLSVYWYQQSLDQGLQFLIQYYNGEERAKGNILERFSAQQFPDLHSELNLSSLELGDSALYFCASSVDDSLYEQYFGPGTRLTVT.